A selection of T cell receptor beta chains follows, all from one sample in a study of control samples from healthy donors and cancer patients. Clones were sequenced by immunoSEQ multiplex PCR, and TCRdb holds only the in-frame ones, with some missing. The sample carries approximately 100,000 clones, roughly 84% recorded once. Material for sequencing was blood. The receptors originated from a woman aged 40 to 55 in good health. Each CDR3 is given with its conserved first and last residue. The D gene is left open where the match is weak. The size of a clone is reported for some rows only, either as once, few or many, or as a class for expanded clones.

>NA|TRBJ1-1|TRBV2|TRBD1
CASSLQGQGTEAFF
TGTGCCAGCAGTCTACAGGGGCAGGGCACTGAAGCTTTCTTT
>few|TRBJ1-2|TRBV19|TRBD1
CASSLDRGYGYTF
TGTGCCAGTAGTTTGGACAGGGGCTATGGCTACACCTTC
>once|TRBJ1-1|TRBV5-6|NA
CASSLKGGTEAFF
TGTGCCAGCAGCTTGAAAGGGGGAACTGAAGCTTTCTTT
>NA|TRBJ2-6|TRBV27|TRBD1
CASSPGTGGSGANVLTF
TGTGCCAGTTCTCCCGGGACAGGGGGCTCTGGGGCCAACGTCCTGACTTTC
>NA|TRBJ2-5|TRBV7-9|TRBD2
CASSAKAGESWTQYF
TGTGCCAGCAGCGCGAAAGCGGGGGAGTCCTGGACCCAGTACTTC
>NA|TRBJ2-3|TRBV6-1|NA
CASSERRVGTDTQYF
TGTGCCAGCAGTGAAAGGCGGGTCGGCACAGATACGCAGTATTTT
>NA|TRBJ1-3|TRBV10-1|NA
CASGTAGGTIYF
TGCGCCAGCGGGACCGCCGGAGGAACCATATATTTT
>NA|TRBJ2-1|TRBV5-1|TRBD2
CASSLQAGAYNEQFF
TGCGCCAGCAGCTTGCAAGCGGGGGCCTACAATGAGCAGTTCTTC
>NA|TRBJ2-7|TRBV7-8|TRBD1
CASSLSFGTGYSYEQYF
TGTGCCAGCAGCTTATCATTTGGGACAGGGTATTCCTACGAGCAGTACTTC
>NA|TRBJ2-2|TRBV5-1|TRBD1
CASSASGQGSVGAGELFF
TGCGCCAGCAGCGCCTCGGGACAGGGGAGTGTTGGCGCCGGGGAGCTGTTTTTT
>NA|TRBJ2-2|TRBV10-2|TRBD2
CASRELAVTGELFF
TGCGCCAGCAGGGAACTAGCGGTCACCGGGGAGCTGTTTTTT
>NA|TRBJ2-3|TRBV5-1|NA
CASSLSSTDTQYF
TGCGCCAGCAGCTTATCTAGCACAGATACGCAGTATTTT
>NA|TRBJ1-2|TRBV4-1|NA
CASSQAVRNYGYTF
TGCGCCAGCAGCCAAGCAGTGCGGAACTATGGCTACACCTTC
>NA|TRBJ1-1|TRBV5-1|NA
CASTSQDGTEAFF
TGCGCCAGCACGTCACAGGATGGCACTGAAGCTTTCTTT
>NA|TRBJ2-3|TRBV4-1|NA
CASSHPTSRTDTQYF
TGCGCCAGCAGCCACCCAACTAGCCGGACAGATACGCAGTATTTT
>NA|TRBJ2-7|TRBV4-1|TRBD1
CASSQDFGQGDEQYF
TGCGCCAGCAGCCAAGATTTTGGACAGGGGGACGAGCAGTACTTC
>NA|TRBJ2-7|TRBV4-3|NA
CASSQERYYEQYF
TGCGCCAGCAGCCAAGAGCGGTACTACGAGCAGTACTTC
>NA|TRBJ2-7|TRBV6-2/TRBV6-3|TRBD1
CASSYGTGEQYF
TGTGCCAGCAGTTATGGGACAGGGGAGCAGTACTTC
>NA|TRBJ1-2|TRBV5-4|NA
CASSSTQGSYGYTF
TGTGCCAGCAGCTCTACCCAGGGGTCCTATGGCTACACCTTC
>few|TRBJ2-7|TRBV11-3|NA
CASSPTTPKGEQYF
TGTGCCAGCAGCCCGACTACACCGAAGGGCGAGCAGTACTTC
>NA|TRBJ2-2|TRBV6-2/TRBV6-3|NA
CASSHRQASNTGELFF
TGTGCCAGCAGTCACAGACAGGCTTCGAACACCGGGGAGCTGTTTTTT